This T cell receptor (beta chain) was documented in a study of blood T cell repertoires in COVID-19. For the study at large: Donors in the United States, Italy and Spain gave samples during acute or convalescent COVID-19. From T cells, B-cell-depleted T cells, or PBMCs came the material, which was cDNA or gDNA.

Original data processing: Counts of nucleated cells, estimated from reference gene primer amplification, were obtained. Sequencing was performed with immunoSEQ multiplex PCR; in TCRdb, only in-frame clones are kept and a portion is missing. D and trimming were read from the DNA, whereas the V and J calls and clone size are those reported in that table. The sample has some 370,000 clones; 75% to 90% are singletons. V lost 9 bases to trimming and J lost 5 bases; unmatched junction nucleotides: 9. Germline V lookup: CDR1 SGHNT, CDR2 YYREEE (reference sequence). The CDR3 consists of 13 residues. Recruits, aged roughly 18 to 89 years, lived in about two dozen US areas.

Sequencing used PBMCs or T cells enriched from blood (not recorded which). This TCR was sampled from a woman between 45 and 65 years old who had recovered from COVID-19. The chain combines TRBV5-4 with TRBJ1-2; 8 bases align to TRBD1. CDR3 nucleotide sequence: TGTGCCATCCAACAGGGGGGTTGGTATGGCTACACCTTC. This sequence encodes CAIQQGGWYGYTF.